This T cell receptor beta chain was captured in a study of blood T cell repertoires in COVID-19. Study-wide background: There were acute and convalescent COVID-19 samples, and they came from the United States, Italy and Spain. The cDNA or gDNA used as material had been derived from T cells, B-cell-depleted T cells, or PBMCs.

Germline loops: CDR1 MNHNY, CDR2 SVGAGI (reference sequence). V was trimmed by 2 bases and J by 6 bases, leaving 7 bases between them. The CDR3 runs 13 residues. Authors' data handling: Nucleated cell number was recorded as an estimate derived from reference gene primer amplification. Measured with immunoSEQ multiplex PCR; TCRdb has only the in-frame clones, and not every one. V, J and clone size were drawn from that table, and D and trimming were deduced from the DNA. Here the sample spans 20,000 to 25,000 clones, approximately 90% being singletons. The TCR was taken from a woman older than 75 with active COVID-19. Sequenced material: peripheral blood. The genes are TRBV6-6 and TRBJ2-2; D remains ambiguous. The CDR3 loop is CASSYPEPGELFF. In DNA, the CDR3 is TGTGCCAGCAGTTACCCTGAGCCCGGGGAGCTGTTTTTT.